This is a list of T cell receptor beta chains from one sample in a study of blood T cell repertoires in COVID-19. The data were produced by immunoSEQ multiplex PCR, yet TCRdb's version contains in-frame clones alone and is incomplete. Of around 140,000 clones detected, about 83% appear once; the ten largest clones hold over 15%. The sample comprised peripheral blood. The receptor source for this set is a man aged 50 to 59 with acute or convalescent COVID-19. The CDR3 runs from the conserved cysteine through the conserved F or W. A D gene is named only where the DNA matches it firmly. Only some rows state a clone size, as once, few, many or a class for expanded clones.

few	TRBJ2-5	TRBV10-3	TRBD2	TGTGCCATCAGTGAGGGACTAGCGGGGGGAGGGAAGACCCAGTACTTC	CAISEGLAGGGKTQYF
once	TRBJ1-4	TRBV11-2	NA	TGTGCCAGCAGCTTAAACACCTCACCTGGTGAAAAACTGTTTTTT	CASSLNTSPGEKLFF
NA	TRBJ2-3	TRBV5-6	TRBD2	TGTGCCAGCAGCCCGGGACCGCTCCTAGCGGGGGGCACAGATACGCAGTATTTT	CASSPGPLLAGGTDTQYF
NA	TRBJ2-7	TRBV19	TRBD2	TGTGCCAGTAGTATCAGGGGGACTAGCGGGGTCGAGCAGTACTTC	CASSIRGTSGVEQYF
NA	TRBJ1-1	TRBV9	NA	TGTGCCAGCAGCGTATTTGGCTCTGAAGCTTTCTTT	CASSVFGSEAFF
NA	TRBJ2-2	TRBV30	NA	TGTGCCTGGTTTCCAGGCACGGCCACCGGGGAGCTGTTTTTT	CAWFPGTATGELFF
NA	TRBJ2-5	TRBV21-1	NA	TGTGCCCCCCGCGGTCAGCGGGGGCGACTGCAAGAGACCCAGTACTTC	CAPRGQRGRLQETQYF
NA	TRBJ2-2	TRBV27	TRBD2	TGTGCCGCTCATAGCGGGGCTAACACCGGGGAGCTGTTTTTT	CAAHSGANTGELFF
NA	TRBJ2-1	TRBV10-3	NA	TGTGCCATCAGTGACTTTAACCCCAGCTCCTACAATGAGCAGTTCTTC	CAISDFNPSSYNEQFF
NA	TRBJ1-6	TRBV6-1	NA	TGTGCCAGCAGTGAGCGGAGCTCCTATAATTCACCCCTCCACTTT	CASSERSSYNSPLHF
NA	TRBJ2-1	TRBV10-3	NA	TGTGCCATCAGTGAATGGGGGGGGGCTAAGAATGAGCAGTTCTTC	CAISEWGGAKNEQFF
NA	TRBJ1-5	TRBV2	TRBD1	TGTGCCAGCAGTGCGGGACAGGGGGTTCAGCCCCAGCATTTT	CASSAGQGVQPQHF
NA	TRBJ1-1	TRBV2	TRBD1	TGTGCCAGCAGTGAACTCGGACAGGCAAGGAGCACTGAAGCTTTCTTT	CASSELGQARSTEAFF
NA	TRBJ2-1	TRBV28	NA	TGTGCCAGCAGTTTAAACTCGTACAATGAGCAGTTCTTC	CASSLNSYNEQFF
few	TRBJ1-2	TRBV10-3	TRBD1	TGTGCCATCAGTGAGGGGACAGACTATGGCTACACCTTC	CAISEGTDYGYTF
NA	TRBJ2-2	TRBV3-1/TRBV3-2	NA	TGTGCCAGCAGCCAAGAGGGCCTCGCGAACACCGGGGAGCTGTTTTTT	CASSQEGLANTGELFF
NA	TRBJ2-3	TRBV7-2	TRBD2	TGTGCCAGCAGCTTAGTACGGGCGGGGGGCACAGATACGCAGTATTTT	CASSLVRAGGTDTQYF
few	TRBJ2-6	TRBV2	NA	TGTGCCAGCATATGGAGGAGCTCTGGGGCCAACGTCCTGACTTTC	CASIWRSSGANVLTF
NA	TRBJ1-1	TRBV27	TRBD1	TGTGCCAGCACCCTGACAGGGGACAACACTGAAGCTTTCTTT	CASTLTGDNTEAFF
few	TRBJ1-4	TRBV18	NA	TGTGCCAGCTCCCCGACAGATGAAAAACTGTTTTTT	CASSPTDEKLFF
NA	TRBJ1-6	TRBV5-1	NA	TGCGCCAGCGCTCTGGGGGTGGAGGGGTATTCACCCCTCCACTTT	CASALGVEGYSPLHF
NA	TRBJ1-2	TRBV30	NA	TGTGCCTGGAGTCCACCTCTCAGGGAAGACTATGGCTACACCTTC	CAWSPPLREDYGYTF
few	TRBJ1-1	TRBV5-1	TRBD1	TGCGCCAGCGGACGTGACAGGGGAGACACTGAAGCTTTCTTT	CASGRDRGDTEAFF
NA	TRBJ1-1	TRBV30	NA	TGTGCCTGGAGTGTAGACAGTTCCACTGAAGCTTTCTTT	CAWSVDSSTEAFF
NA	TRBJ2-3	TRBV30	TRBD2	TGTGCCTGGAGTGGTCGCGGGGGGAACACAGATACGCAGTATTTT	CAWSGRGGNTDTQYF
few	TRBJ2-3	TRBV30	TRBD1	TGTGCCTGTCTGCCAGGGGGCTTGGATACGCAGTATTTT	CACLPGGLDTQYF
NA	TRBJ1-2	TRBV29-1	NA	TGCAGCGCGGAGACAGGCTATGGCTACACCTTC	CSAETGYGYTF
NA	TRBJ2-5	TRBV7-7	NA	TGTGCCAGCAGCTTAGAGTACGCGGGGAAAGAGACCCAGTACTTC	CASSLEYAGKETQYF
NA	TRBJ2-4	TRBV5-1	NA	TGCGCCAGCAGCGAGACAGGTGGGGTAGGGGGAAACATTCAGTACTTC	CASSETGGVGGNIQYF
NA	TRBJ1-2	TRBV30	NA	TGTGCCTGGAGGCCCGGGAGAGGCGGGAGCGGCTACACCTTC	CAWRPGRGGSGYTF
NA	TRBJ2-2	TRBV11-2	TRBD1	TGTGCCAGCAGCTACCCTCCGACAGGGGCGAACACCGGGGAGCTGTTTTTT	CASSYPPTGANTGELFF
many	TRBJ1-3	TRBV10-3	NA	TGTGCCGCCCTTGGACACTCTGGAAACACCATATATTTT	CAALGHSGNTIYF
NA	TRBJ2-4	TRBV3-1/TRBV3-2	TRBD2	TGTGCCAGCAGCCCTCCCGGACTAGCGGGGGTGCGAAACATTCAGTACTTC	CASSPPGLAGVRNIQYF
NA	TRBJ2-6	TRBV14	TRBD1	TGTGCCAGCAGCCAATGGACAGGCGACAAAAGCTCTGGGGCCAACGTCCTGACTTTC	CASSQWTGDKSSGANVLTF
few	TRBJ2-1	TRBV27	TRBD2	TGTGCCAGCAGCACTAGCGGCTCCTACAATGAGCAGTTCTTC	CASSTSGSYNEQFF
NA	TRBJ1-3	TRBV14	TRBD1	TGTGCCAGCAGCATAAAATCCGCAGGGGGTGGAAACACCATATATTTT	CASSIKSAGGGNTIYF
NA	TRBJ2-1	TRBV2	NA	TGTGCCAGCAGTGAAGCGCTAAGGCGGGTCCATGAGCAGTTCTTC	CASSEALRRVHEQFF
NA	TRBJ2-3	TRBV12-3/TRBV12-4	NA	TGTGCCAGCAGCTCGGGGGGCACAGATACGCAGTATTTT	CASSSGGTDTQYF
NA	TRBJ2-1	TRBV5-1	TRBD2	TGCGCCAGCAGCTGGGGCTTTAGCGGGGGGGCTTACAATGAGCAGTTCTTC	CASSWGFSGGAYNEQFF
NA	TRBJ1-2	TRBV5-1	NA	TGCGCCAGCAGCTTGGAAGCGGCTTTTGGTGGCTACACCTTC	CASSLEAAFGGYTF
NA	TRBJ1-5	TRBV7-2	NA	TGTGCCAGCAGCTTATCGCCAGGGACTACTCAGCCCCAGCATTTT	CASSLSPGTTQPQHF
once	TRBJ2-2	TRBV5-1	NA	TGCGCCAGCAGCGAGCGTTTCACCGGGGAGCTGTTTTTT	CASSERFTGELFF
NA	TRBJ2-2	TRBV28	TRBD1	TGTGCCACCAGAGCCACAGGGGACACCGGGGAGCTGTTTTTT	CATRATGDTGELFF
NA	TRBJ2-1	TRBV5-8	TRBD2	TGTGCCAGCATTCAAACCCGGGGGGGGTACAATGAGCAGTTCTTC	CASIQTRGGYNEQFF
NA	TRBJ2-6	TRBV9	TRBD1	TGTGCCAGCAGCCTAGGACAGGGAACTGGGGCCAACGTCCTGACTTTC	CASSLGQGTGANVLTF
NA	TRBJ1-1	TRBV11-2	NA	TGTGCCAGCAGCTTATTCTCGGGTTCGACAGCCGCTAACACTGAAGCTTTCTTT	CASSLFSGSTAANTEAFF
NA	TRBJ2-5	TRBV7-8	NA	TGTGCCAGCAGCTTAGACCGGGAAGAGACCCAGTACTTC	CASSLDREETQYF
NA	TRBJ2-1	TRBV11-2	NA	TGTGCCAGCAGCTTAGAGGGACAAATCAACAATGAGCAGTTCTTC	CASSLEGQINNEQFF
NA	TRBJ2-5	TRBV12-3/TRBV12-4	NA	TGTGCCAGCAGTGCGGTTGGAGAGACCCAGTACTTC	CASSAVGETQYF
once	TRBJ2-7	TRBV5-1	TRBD2	TGCGCCAGCAGCTTGGGGGCTAGCGGGGAAAGCGAGCAGTACTTC	CASSLGASGESEQYF
NA	TRBJ1-1	TRBV7-9	NA	TGTGCCAGCAGCTTAGAGGGGGGGACTGAAGCTTTCTTT	CASSLEGGTEAFF
NA	TRBJ2-1	TRBV5-4	TRBD2	TGTGCCAGCAGCCCCGGGACTAGTGTGAATGAGCAGTTCTTC	CASSPGTSVNEQFF
NA	TRBJ2-5	TRBV5-1	NA	TGCGCCAGCAGCTCACAGGGTGCAGAGACCCAGTACTTC	CASSSQGAETQYF
few	TRBJ2-3	TRBV5-1	TRBD1	TGCGCCAGCAGCTTGGTCGGGACAGGGGGCACAGATACGCAGTATTTT	CASSLVGTGGTDTQYF
NA	TRBJ2-7	TRBV10-2	NA	TGCGCCAGCAGTGAGATCCAGTCCCGCGAGCAGTACTTC	CASSEIQSREQYF
NA	TRBJ2-5	TRBV14	NA	TGTGCCAGCAGATTTGACGACAGAGCCCAAGAGACCCAGTACTTC	CASRFDDRAQETQYF
NA	TRBJ1-5	TRBV11-2	NA	TGTGCCAGCAGCTTAGCAGGGGCTGGACAGCCCCAGCATTTT	CASSLAGAGQPQHF
NA	TRBJ1-2	TRBV27	TRBD1	TGTGCCAGCAGTCTGACACCGGGACAGGGACACTATGGCTACACCTTC	CASSLTPGQGHYGYTF
NA	TRBJ1-6	TRBV30	TRBD1	TGTGCCTGGAGGCGGGACAGTCGCTCACCCCTCCACTTT	CAWRRDSRSPLHF